Sequencing of this TCR beta chain was carried out in a study of T-cell memory formation after mild COVID-19. Study-wide background: Clusters were largely donor specific.

Germline V CDR1 and CDR2: DFQATT, SNEGSKA (reference sequence). The CDR3 extends over 13 amino acids. Trimming removed 6 bases from V and 2 bases from J; junction bases left unmatched: 5. Study observations and caveats: Researchers report contracting CD4+ clones mostly in CM and EM, with CD8+ clones in EMRA. Clones shrinking from day 15 to 85 showed even CD4/CD8 mixes; later expanders tilted CD4+.

As to this clonotype: Its specificity is unknown.

Amplification by 5'RACE using constant-segment primers produced TCR alpha and TCR beta cDNA libraries that carried sample barcodes and UMIs. TCRdb reprocessed the 5' RACE reads with MiXCR, giving one entry per CDR3 protein. This table has about 110,000 distinct CDR3 sequences, roughly a sixth appearing once. The rearrangement joins TRBV20-1 to TRBJ2-5; 8 nucleotides line up with TRBD1. The specimen was PBMCs or a T cell subset sorted from them (not recorded which). The TCR comes from a young man who had mild COVID-19 (a few samples of this study predate the infection). Cell type and time point are not known. CDR3 loop: CSAPQGAQETQYF. In DNA form, the CDR3 reads TGCAGTGCACCTCAGGGGGCTCAAGAGACCCAGTACTTC.